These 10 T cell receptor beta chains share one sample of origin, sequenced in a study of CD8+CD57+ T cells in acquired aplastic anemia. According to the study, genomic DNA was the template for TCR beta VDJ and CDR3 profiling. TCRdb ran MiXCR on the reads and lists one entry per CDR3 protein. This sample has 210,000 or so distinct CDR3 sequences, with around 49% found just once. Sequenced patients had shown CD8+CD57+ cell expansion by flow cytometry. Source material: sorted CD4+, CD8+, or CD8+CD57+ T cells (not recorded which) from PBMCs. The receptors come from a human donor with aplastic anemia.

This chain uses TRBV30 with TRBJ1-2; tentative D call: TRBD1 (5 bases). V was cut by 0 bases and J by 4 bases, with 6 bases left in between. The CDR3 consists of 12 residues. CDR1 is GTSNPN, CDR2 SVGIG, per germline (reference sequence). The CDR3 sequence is CAWSVGTYGYTF. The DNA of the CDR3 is TGTGCCTGGAGTGTCGGGACCTATGGCTACACCTTC.

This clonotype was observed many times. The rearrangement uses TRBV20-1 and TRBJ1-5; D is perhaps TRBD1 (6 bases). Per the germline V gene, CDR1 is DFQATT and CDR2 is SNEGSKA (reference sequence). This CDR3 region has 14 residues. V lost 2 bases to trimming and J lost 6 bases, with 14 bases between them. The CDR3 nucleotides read TGCAGTGCTAGATCCCAGGGGTCCGGTCAGCCCCAGCATTTT. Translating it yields CSARSQGSGQPQHF.

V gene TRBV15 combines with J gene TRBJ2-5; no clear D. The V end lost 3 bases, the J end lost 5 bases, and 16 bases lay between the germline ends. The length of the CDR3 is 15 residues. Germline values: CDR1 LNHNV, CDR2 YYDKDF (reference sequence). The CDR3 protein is CATSSGYTARETQYF. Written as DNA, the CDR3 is TGTGCCACCAGCAGTGGGTACACGGCCAGGGAGACCCAGTACTTC.

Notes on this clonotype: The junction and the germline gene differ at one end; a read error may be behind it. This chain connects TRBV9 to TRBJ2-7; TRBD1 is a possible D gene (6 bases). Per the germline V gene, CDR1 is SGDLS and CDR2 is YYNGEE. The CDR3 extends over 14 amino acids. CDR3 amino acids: CASGVDWGQKEQYF. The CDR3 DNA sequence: TGTGCCAGCGGCGTAGACTGGGGGCAGAAGGAGCAGTACTTC.

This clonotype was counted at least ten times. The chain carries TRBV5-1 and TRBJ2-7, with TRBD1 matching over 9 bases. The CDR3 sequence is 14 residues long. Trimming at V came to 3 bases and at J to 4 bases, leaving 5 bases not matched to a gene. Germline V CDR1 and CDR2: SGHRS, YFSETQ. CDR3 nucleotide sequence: TGCGCCAGCAGCTCTTCGACAGGGGGATACGAGCAGTACTTC. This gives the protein CASSSSTGGYEQYF.

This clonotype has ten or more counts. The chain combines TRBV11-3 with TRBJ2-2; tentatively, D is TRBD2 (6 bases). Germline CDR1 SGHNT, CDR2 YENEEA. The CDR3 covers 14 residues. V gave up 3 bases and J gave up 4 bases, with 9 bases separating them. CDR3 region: CASSLGGSTGELFF. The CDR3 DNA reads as TGTGCCAGCAGCTTGGGGGGAAGCACCGGGGAGCTGTTTTTT.

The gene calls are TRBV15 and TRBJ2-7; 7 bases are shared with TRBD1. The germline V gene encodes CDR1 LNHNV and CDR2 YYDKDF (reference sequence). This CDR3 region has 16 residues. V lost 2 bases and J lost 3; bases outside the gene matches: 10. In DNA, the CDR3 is TGTGCCACCAGCAGAACGTTGGGACAGACTTTCTACGAGCAGTACTTC. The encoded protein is CATSRTLGQTFYEQYF.

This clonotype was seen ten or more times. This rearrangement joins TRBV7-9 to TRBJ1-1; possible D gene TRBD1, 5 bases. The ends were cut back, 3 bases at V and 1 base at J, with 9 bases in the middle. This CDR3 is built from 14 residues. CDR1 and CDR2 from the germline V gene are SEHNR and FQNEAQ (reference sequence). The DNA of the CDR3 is TGTGCCAGCAGCTTGGGCCAGGGGAACACTGAAGCTTTCTTT. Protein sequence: CASSLGQGNTEAFF.

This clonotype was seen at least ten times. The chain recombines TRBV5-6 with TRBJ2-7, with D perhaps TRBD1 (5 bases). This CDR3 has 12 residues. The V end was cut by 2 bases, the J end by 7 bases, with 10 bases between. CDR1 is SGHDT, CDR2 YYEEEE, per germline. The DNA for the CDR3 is TGTGCCAGCAGCTTCATAAGGACAGAGCAGTACTTC. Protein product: CASSFIRTEQYF.

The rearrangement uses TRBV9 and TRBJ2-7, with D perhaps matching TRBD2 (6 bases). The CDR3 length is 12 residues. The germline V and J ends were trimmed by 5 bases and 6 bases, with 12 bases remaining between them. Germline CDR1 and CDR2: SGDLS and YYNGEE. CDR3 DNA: TGTGCCAGCAGTGCGGGGATCGGCGAGCAGTACTTC. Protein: CASSAGIGEQYF.